This T cell receptor (beta chain) derives from a study of identical twins. Each CDR3 protein is one row after TCRdb ran MiXCR on the 5' RACE reads. The sample has some 1,700,000 distinct CDR3 sequences, more than 30% seen once. With 2 bases clipped from V and 6 bases from J, the junction kept 3 bases outside the gene matches. Germline-derived CDR1 and CDR2 are MNHEY and SVGAGI. The CDR3 runs to 13 residues. This clonotype was picked up many times. This chain links TRBV6-5 with TRBJ1-2; TRBD1 aligns across 7 bases. The TCR sequence derives from a newborn girl in good health. Sequenced input: cord blood. CDR3 bases: TGTGCCAGCAGTTACGAAGGGGGCGATGGCTACACCTTC. It codes for CASSYEGGDGYTF.